The 19 T cell receptor beta chains reported below all come from one sample, sequenced in a study of cytomegalovirus exposure and HLA in healthy donors. The primer mix had 60 Vbeta and 13 Jbeta primers. Only in-frame clones appear in the TCRdb table, and some are missing; sequencing was by immunoSEQ multiplex PCR. This repertoire shows roughly 110,000 clones, 65% to 80% found once; its top ten account for 2% to 3%. Input material: PBMCs. These receptors all stem from a female donor in good health and CMV-seronegative.

The V and J genes are TRBV19 and TRBJ1-1; TRBD1 matches at 9 bases. V lost 6 bases to trimming and J lost 1 base; unmatched junction nucleotides: 3. Germline CDR1 is LNHDA and CDR2 is SQIVND (reference sequence). The CDR3 extends over 14 amino acids. The CDR3: CASSTGGPNTEAFF. In nucleotides, the CDR3 is TGTGCCAGTAGCACAGGGGGCCCGAACACTGAAGCTTTCTTT.

The J gene is TRBJ2-3, the V gene TRBV6-1; the D is unclear. Germline lookup yields CDR1 MNHNS and CDR2 SASEGT. V lost 1 base and J lost 3, with 14 bases in between. The CDR3 runs 16 residues. CDR3 in amino acids: CASSEVVARTTDTQYF. CDR3 bases: TGTGCCAGCAGTGAAGTTGTCGCTAGAACAACAGATACGCAGTATTTT.

This sequence joins TRBV7-9 and TRBJ1-1, with no clear D. Looked up from germline, CDR1 is SEHNR and CDR2 is FQNEAQ (reference sequence). Trimming removed 3 bases at V and 1 base at J, with 3 bases between. This CDR3 is 12 amino acids long. The CDR3 region has the DNA TGTGCCAGCAGCTTCAGGAACACTGAAGCTTTCTTT. It encodes CASSFRNTEAFF.

The V call is TRBV7-6, the J call TRBJ2-7; 8 positions agree with TRBD1. The CDR3 loop spans 13 amino acids. V shed 5 bases, J shed 6 bases, and the junction held 6 bases outside the gene matches. Germline lookup yields CDR1 SGHVS and CDR2 FNYEAQ. DNA for the CDR3: TGTGCCAGCAGCGACCTCACAGGGGGCGAGCAGTACTTC. This gives the protein CASSDLTGGEQYF.

This CDR3 reads CASSPHEAGKDTQYF. CDR3 DNA: TGTGCCAGTAGTCCCCATGAAGCGGGGAAAGATACGCAGTATTTT. The V and J genes are TRBV19 and TRBJ2-3, with 7 bases fitting TRBD2. The CDR3 is 15 residues long. Germline V gives CDR1 LNHDA, CDR2 SQIVND (reference sequence). The ends lost 5 bases at V and 5 bases at J; junction bases unmatched: 10.

The genes are TRBV6-1 and TRBJ1-2; possible D gene TRBD1, 6 bases. V gave up 6 bases and J gave up 4 bases, with 12 bases separating them. Germline CDR1 MNHNS, CDR2 SASEGT. The CDR3 loop spans 13 amino acids. CDR3 sequence (DNA): TGTGCCAGCAGATTCAGGGGCCTCTATGGCTACACCTTC. The encoded protein is CASRFRGLYGYTF.

This chain joins TRBV9 and TRBJ1-1, with D perhaps TRBD1 (5 bases). V lost 2 bases to trimming and J lost 1 base, with 15 bases between them. CDR3 length equals 16 residues. Germline CDR1 SGDLS, CDR2 YYNGEE. The chain's CDR3 is CASSVLPSQGNTEAFF. In DNA, the CDR3 is TGTGCCAGCAGCGTTTTACCCTCTCAGGGGAACACTGAAGCTTTCTTT.

V and J are TRBV7-2 and TRBJ1-5; TRBD1 is a possible D gene (5 bases). The CDR3 sequence is 14 residues long. Germline values: CDR1 SGHTA, CDR2 FQGNSA. The V end lost 1 base, the J end lost 4 bases, and 8 bases lay between the germline ends. CDR3 protein: CASSLVGQNQPQHF. DNA of the CDR3: TGTGCCAGCAGCTTAGTGGGGCAGAATCAGCCCCAGCATTTT.

The J gene is TRBJ1-2, the V gene TRBV5-5; 12 nucleotides align to TRBD1. Germline V lookup: CDR1 SGHKS, CDR2 YYEKEE (reference sequence). V lost 6 bases and J lost 4; bases outside the gene matches: 13. The CDR3 totals 17 residues. The CDR3: CASTSSRDRGPVYGYTF. CDR3 coding DNA: TGTGCCAGCACTTCCTCCCGGGACAGGGGGCCGGTCTATGGCTACACCTTC.

CDR3 DNA: TGTGCCAGCAGTTATGCAGGGCGCTACACAGATACGCAGTATTTT. This sequence encodes CASSYAGRYTDTQYF. This chain links TRBV6-5 with TRBJ2-3, with a possible D match to TRBD1 (5 bases). With 3 bases removed from V and 2 bases from J, the gap between germline ends came to 12 bases. CDR3 length: 15 residues. The germline CDR1 and CDR2 sequences are MNHEY and SVGAGI.

The table lists this clone with a few counts. This rearrangement joins TRBV7-6 to TRBJ2-7, with TRBD1 identical over 11 bases. The CDR3 is 16 residues long. The J segment lost 1 base and the V segment lost 1 base, leaving 3 bases of the junction unmatched. Germline-derived CDR1 and CDR2 are SGHVS and FNYEAQ. The CDR3 region has the DNA TGTGCCAGCAGCTTAGGAGGGACAGGGGGATCCTACGAGCAGTACTTC. It is translated as CASSLGGTGGSYEQYF.

The chain combines TRBV6-6 with TRBJ1-2, with TRBD1 matching 7 bases. Germline values: CDR1 MNHNY, CDR2 SVGAGI (reference sequence). The CDR3 totals 13 residues. V trimming: 6 bases; J trimming: 8 bases; junction bases outside the gene matches: 9. The DNA for the CDR3 is TGTGCCAGCAGACCTGACAGGGTCCAGGGCTACACCTTC. Translating gives CASRPDRVQGYTF.

The rearrangement uses TRBV6-5 and TRBJ2-1; TRBD2 matches at 8 bases. Germline assignment: CDR1 MNHEY and CDR2 SVGAGI. The CDR3 consists of 16 residues. V lost 4 bases to trimming and J lost 5 bases; unmatched junction nucleotides: 10. The CDR3 region is CASSFSGTPAHNEQFF. For the CDR3, the DNA is TGTGCCAGCAGTTTTAGCGGGACCCCAGCCCACAATGAGCAGTTCTTC.

The chain carries TRBV7-2 and TRBJ2-5; the match to TRBD2 covers 9 bases. The CDR3 runs 16 residues. Germline CDR1 and CDR2: SGHTA and FQGNSA. V trimming: 5 bases; J trimming: 2 bases; junction bases outside the gene matches: 9. The CDR3 here is CASSPRQRGVQETQYF. The CDR3, as DNA: TGTGCCAGCAGCCCCCGGCAGCGGGGGGTTCAAGAGACCCAGTACTTC.

The V and J genes are TRBV4-1 and TRBJ2-1; possible D gene TRBD2, 5 bases. This CDR3 region has 14 residues. V was pared by 1 base and J by 8 bases, with 12 bases between. Germline V gene sequence: CDR1 MGHRA, CDR2 YSYEKL. This chain's CDR3 is CASSQVLGVDEQFF. In DNA form, the CDR3 reads TGCGCCAGCAGCCAAGTACTAGGTGTCGATGAGCAGTTCTTC.

The chain has TRBV30 and TRBJ2-2, with unresolved D. Trimming took off 5 bases at V and 6 bases at J, with 10 bases between the two ends. The CDR3 covers 12 residues. The germline V gene has CDR1 GTSNPN and CDR2 SVGIG (reference sequence). The CDR3 DNA follows: TGTGCCTGGGGAAGACGGGCCGGGGAGCTGTTTTTT. This codes for CAWGRRAGELFF.

The chain has TRBV5-1 and TRBJ2-1; TRBD1 matches at 7 bases. Trimming at V came to 1 base and at J to 4 bases, leaving 5 bases not matched to a gene. The CDR3 is 15 amino acids. CDR1 and CDR2 (germline): SGHRS, YFSETQ. CDR3 nucleotides: TGCGCCAGCAGCTTGACCGGGACAGCATACAATGAGCAGTTCTTC. Translating gives CASSLTGTAYNEQFF.

V is TRBV29-1 and J is TRBJ1-2, with 8 bases aligning to TRBD1. Trimming at V came to 4 bases and at J to 6 bases, leaving 4 bases not matched to a gene. Germline lookup yields CDR1 SQVTM and CDR2 ANQGSEA. The CDR3 contains 12 residues. The CDR3 region is CSVVQGANGYTF. Written as DNA, the CDR3 is TGCAGCGTTGTCCAGGGGGCTAATGGCTACACCTTC.

The chain combines TRBV7-9 with TRBJ1-1; D ambiguous. The CDR3 runs to 16 residues. The ends were cut back, 4 bases at V and 0 bases at J, with 15 bases in the middle. CDR1 is SEHNR and CDR2 is FQNEAQ in the germline V gene (reference sequence). The CDR3 DNA reads TGTGCCAGCAGCTCTTTCCTAACGCTCTTGAACACTGAAGCTTTCTTT. It codes for CASSSFLTLLNTEAFF.